The 7 T cell receptor beta chains below come from one sample, sequenced in a study of blood T cells in healthy people across ages. A second about 6 to 12 cycle PCR used barcoded and J-beta primers. TCRdb re-derived calls from the 5' RACE reads in MiXCR, one entry per CDR3 protein. Here the sample spans about 1.1 million distinct CDR3 sequences, less than 45% being singletons. Sequenced input: blood. The source of these receptors is a young man in good health.

The chain employs TRBV7-2 and TRBJ1-4, with 7 bases matching TRBD1. The J segment lost 4 bases and the V segment lost 5 bases, leaving 10 bases of the junction unmatched. This CDR3 comprises 16 residues. From germline, CDR1 is SGHTA and CDR2 FQGNSA. As DNA, the CDR3 is TGTGCCAGCAGCCGAATCAGGGGGTCCCGTAATGAAAAACTGTTTTTT. The encoded protein is CASSRIRGSRNEKLFF.

The chain has TRBV7-3 and TRBJ2-1, with TRBD1 identical over 10 bases. The germline V gene encodes CDR1 SGHTA and CDR2 FQGTGA. The CDR3 spans 16 residues. The V gene end was trimmed by 4 bases and the J gene end by 1 base; junction bases not matched to a gene: 4. As DNA, the CDR3 is TGTGCCAGCAGCTCCGGGACAGGGGTTTCCTACAATGAGCAGTTCTTC. Amino acids: CASSSGTGVSYNEQFF.

CDR3 sequence (DNA): TGCAGTGCCAACCCGGGACGAGCGAGCTCCTACGAGCAGTACTTC. Protein: CSANPGRASSYEQYF. The V call is TRBV20-1, the J call TRBJ2-7; D may be TRBD1 or TRBD2 (5 bases each). CDR3 size: 15 residues. Looked up from germline, CDR1 is DFQATT and CDR2 is SNEGSKA (reference sequence). V lost 6 bases, J lost 0 bases, and 18 bases lay in between.

This clonotype showed up just a few times. This chain connects TRBV7-2 to TRBJ1-2; possibly TRBD1 for D (6 bases). Germline CDR1 reads SGHTA; CDR2 reads FQGNSA. The CDR3 totals 13 residues. Trimming removed 5 bases from V and 8 bases from J, with 15 bases in between. This chain's CDR3 is CASSANRAEGYTF. The CDR3 nucleotides read TGTGCCAGCAGCGCCAACAGGGCGGAAGGCTACACCTTC.

V usage is TRBV10-3 and J usage is TRBJ2-5; tentative D call: TRBD2 (6 bases). V was clipped by 3 bases and J by 2 bases, with 13 bases between them. Per germline, CDR1 ENHRY and CDR2 SYGVKD. This CDR3 has 15 residues. CDR3: CAISETPTRQETQYF. In nucleotides, the CDR3 is TGTGCCATCAGTGAAACCCCGACTAGACAAGAGACCCAGTACTTC.

This clonotype has a handful of counts. The chain carries TRBV12-3 or TRBV12-4 and TRBJ2-1; D gene unclear. This CDR3 has 12 amino acids. Deletions cut 3 bases from V and 8 bases from J, with 8 bases between. CDR3: CASSFSLYEQFF. The CDR3 DNA reads TGTGCCAGCAGTTTTAGCCTATATGAGCAGTTCTTC.

CDR3 region: CASSPTSGNTIYF. DNA of the CDR3: TGTGCCAGCAGCCCCACCTCTGGAAACACCATATATTTT. The chain couples TRBV7-2 to TRBJ1-3; D remains ambiguous. Per germline, CDR1 SGHTA and CDR2 FQGNSA. V shed 5 bases and J shed 0 bases, with 5 bases lying between them. The CDR3 runs 13 residues.